The clone carrying this T cell receptor (beta chain) was seen a handful of times. Its specificity is not known. Individual cDNA molecules were tagged with unique molecular identifiers. TCRdb re-called the 5' RACE reads through MiXCR, storing one row per CDR3 protein. The sample holds about 33,000 distinct CDR3 sequences, about 6.7% seen once. These data belong to a study of early T cells in non-severe SARS-CoV-2 infection. Study outcomes and limitations: Missing private and CD4 specificities, VDJdb matching favored anti-spike CD8 responses.

The germline V gene has CDR1 DFQATT and CDR2 SNEGSKA (reference sequence). V was clipped by 5 bases and J by 1 base, with 8 bases between them. The CDR3 is made up of 12 amino acids. The specimen was whole blood. The V call is TRBV20-1, the J call TRBJ1-1; TRBD1 is a possible D gene (6 bases). The clonotype comes from an adult who was a healthcare worker with PCR-confirmed SARS-CoV-2 infection or an uninfected control (not recorded which). The CDR3 bases are TGCAGTGCTCCGACAGGGAACACTGAAGCTTTCTTT. As protein: CSAPTGNTEAFF.